Listed below are T cell receptor beta chains from one sample, sequenced in a study of identical twins. Each CDR3 protein is one row after TCRdb ran MiXCR on the 5' RACE reads. This sample has 460,000 or so distinct CDR3 sequences, with approximately 14% found just once. These data also featured in a second study, about yellow fever vaccine responses in identical twins.

The sample comprised CD4+ T cells sorted from blood. The receptors were gathered from a woman younger than 30 in good health. Each CDR3 is given with its conserved first and last residue. The order of the fields is clone size, D gene, V gene, J gene, CDR3 DNA, CDR3 protein. A D gene is named only where the DNA matches it firmly. Not every row has a clone size; where given, it reads once, few, many or a size class.

>few|TRBD2|TRBV24-1|TRBJ2-3
TGTGCCACCAGTGATTATGACCGGGGGGCAGATACGCAGTATTTT
CATSDYDRGADTQYF
>many|TRBD2|TRBV6-1|TRBJ2-1
TGTGCCAGCAGAACTAGCGGGGGAATTGAGCAGTTCTTC
CASRTSGGIEQFF
>NA|NA|TRBV10-2|TRBJ2-3
TGCGCCAGCAGTGAGTCGAAGGGGAACGGCACAGATACGCAGTATTTT
CASSESKGNGTDTQYF
>NA|NA|TRBV6-1|TRBJ2-7
TGTGCCAGCAGGTGGGGGGCCCCCTACGAGCAGTACTTC
CASRWGAPYEQYF
>NA|NA|TRBV11-2|TRBJ2-7
TGTGCCAGCAGCTTAGAAGTTAATGGGCGGGATTACGCCTACGAGCAGTACTTC
CASSLEVNGRDYAYEQYF
>NA|NA|TRBV7-9|TRBJ1-1
TGTGCCAGCAAAGGTAGGGATCTTCGGATGAACACTGAAGCTTTCTTT
CASKGRDLRMNTEAFF
>NA|TRBD1|TRBV5-1|TRBJ2-5
TGCGCCAGCAGCGGACAGGCTGGGGCAGAGACCCAGTACTTC
CASSGQAGAETQYF
>NA|NA|TRBV29-1|TRBJ2-3
TGCAGCGTTGAAGGGGTGTTGGCCACAGATACGCAGTATTTT
CSVEGVLATDTQYF
>NA|TRBD1|TRBV20-1|TRBJ2-4
TGCAGTTCGGGACAGACTCTAGCCAAAAACATTCAGTACTTC
CSSGQTLAKNIQYF
>NA|TRBD2|TRBV11-2|TRBJ2-4
TGTGCCAGCGAAAAGGGCGGGAGCAACATTCAGTACTTC
CASEKGGSNIQYF
>NA|NA|TRBV3-1|TRBJ2-1
TGTGCCAGCAGCCAAATACAGAGATACAATGAGCAGTTCTTC
CASSQIQRYNEQFF
>few|NA|TRBV12-3/TRBV12-4|TRBJ2-1
TGTGCCAGCAGTCGCAGGGGTAGGGGCAATGAGCAGTTCTTC
CASSRRGRGNEQFF
>NA|TRBD1|TRBV28|TRBJ2-5
TGTGCCAGCAGACCCGGACAGGGAAGGGAGACCCAGTACTTC
CASRPGQGRETQYF
>few|TRBD1|TRBV25-1|TRBJ2-7
TGTGCCAGCAGACAGGGGGCGCGAAACGAGCAGTACTTC
CASRQGARNEQYF
>few|TRBD1|TRBV18|TRBJ2-1
TGTGCCAGCTCACCAGGGACAGGGAAGATCAATGAGCAGTTCTTC
CASSPGTGKINEQFF
>NA|TRBD2|TRBV20-1|TRBJ2-7
TGCAGTGCTAGTCCCACTACTAGCGGGAAGGACGAGCAGTACTTC
CSASPTTSGKDEQYF
>few|TRBD1|TRBV7-3|TRBJ2-1
TGTGCCAGCAGCAGAACAGGGGGCCCGACCGATAATAACAATGAGCAGTTCTTC
CASSRTGGPTDNNNEQFF
>NA|NA|TRBV30|TRBJ2-3
TGTGCCTGGAGATGGGGGACTAGCACAGATACGCAGTATTTT
CAWRWGTSTDTQYF
>few|TRBD2|TRBV12-3/TRBV12-4|TRBJ2-7
TGTGCCAGCAGCCCACGTGCGGATAGACTAGCGGGGGGGCTCACCTACGAGCAGTACTTC
CASSPRADRLAGGLTYEQYF
>NA|NA|TRBV15|TRBJ1-1
TGTGCCACCAGCAGAGCGGGGGGCACTGAAGTTTTCTTT
CATSRAGGTEVFF
>NA|TRBD2|TRBV12-3/TRBV12-4|TRBJ2-7
TGTGCCAGCAGTTTACAGGCCGGCGGGGGAAACGAGCAGTACTTC
CASSLQAGGGNEQYF
>few|TRBD1|TRBV9|TRBJ1-4
TGTGCCAGCAGCGTAACAGGGGCGAATGAAAAACTGTTTTTT
CASSVTGANEKLFF
>NA|NA|TRBV7-2|TRBJ2-2
TGTGCCAGCAGCTTAAAATGGGACACCGGGGAGCTGTTTTTT
CASSLKWDTGELFF